This TCR beta chain was retrieved from a study of T-cell memory formation after mild COVID-19. CDR3 length equals 16 residues. V gave up 3 bases and J gave up 2 bases; unmatched junction bases: 6. CDR1 is DFQATT, CDR2 SNEGSKA, per germline (reference sequence). In TCRdb, the 5' RACE reads were re-called with MiXCR into one record per CDR3 protein. The sample comprises around 90,000 distinct CDR3 sequences, less than 15% of which are singletons, and around 27% rests with the top ten. The V gene is TRBV20-1, the J gene TRBJ2-5, with 13 bases lining up with TRBD2. This receptor was taken from an adult woman who had mild COVID-19 (a few samples of this study predate the infection). Cell type and time point are not known. The specimen was PBMCs or a T cell subset sorted from them (not recorded which). Here the CDR3 reads CSASSTSGGLQETQYF. The CDR3 coding sequence is TGCAGTGCTAGCTCGACTAGCGGGGGGCTACAAGAGACCCAGTACTTC.